The entry that follows covers one TCR beta chain sequence. Its cognate antigen is unknown. Genomic DNA, serving as template, underwent TCR beta VDJ and CDR3 profiling. In TCRdb, the reads were re-called with MiXCR into one record per CDR3 protein. Of approximately 200,000 distinct CDR3 sequences listed, over 60% are singletons. The data originate from a study of CD8+CD57+ T cells in acquired aplastic anemia. The overall study: Sorted cells (CD4+ and CD8+) yielded DNA amounts that averaged approximately 3.2 ug. General study findings and limits: Shared by patients and controls, fewer than 30 CD8+ CDR3s were abundant in patients. Between the patient and control groups, CD8+ Simpson's diversity did not differ significantly.

The CDR3 covers 15 residues. The ends lost 4 bases at V and 3 bases at J; junction bases unmatched: 5. CDR1 and CDR2 from the germline V gene are LNHDA and SQIVND (reference sequence). This receptor was identified in a human donor with severe aplastic anemia or a healthy control (not recorded which). The sequenced material came from sorted CD4+, CD8+, or CD8+CD57+ T cells (not recorded which) from PBMCs. The V and J genes are TRBV19 and TRBJ2-3, with 9 positions matching TRBD2. The DNA for the CDR3 is TGTGCCAGTAGTAAAGCGGGGGGCCCTACAGATACGCAGTATTTT. It is translated as CASSKAGGPTDTQYF.